The clone carrying this T cell receptor (beta chain) was observed a few times. No antigen is known for it. The sequenced template was cDNA made from the entire isolated RNA. Clones were read by immunoSEQ multiplex PCR, and TCRdb kept only the in-frame ones, dropping some. The data show 680,000 or so clones, about an eighth seen once. This sample was included in a study of beta chain features in type 1 diabetes. Study information: Patient and healthy donor groups were alike in age, gender and cell yields.

Study-level results: Shorter templates might be favored by PCR, and equally so in patients and in controls. Across all four CD4+ subsets, people with type 1 diabetes showed modestly shorter TCRB CDR3s.

Trimming at V came to 4 bases and at J to 0 bases, leaving 3 bases not matched to a gene. This CDR3 is 14 amino acids long. The V gene's germline CDR1 is MDHEN and CDR2 SYDVKM. Sorting of CD4+ naive, central memory, regulatory and stem cell-like memory cells was performed via CD45RO/CCR7/CD25/CD127/CD95/CD27. V is TRBV28 and J is TRBJ2-7; 7 bases map to TRBD1. This sequence originates from a man aged 18 to 35 with type 1 diabetes. The sequenced sample was naive CD4+ T cells from blood. The CDR3, as DNA: TGTGCCAGCAGTTCCGGACAGGCCTCCTACGAGCAGTACTTC. Protein product: CASSSGQASYEQYF.